The clone carrying this TCR beta chain was detected only a few times. The entry originates in a study of CD8 T cells in ankylosing spondylitis. Trimming left V 1 base short and J 7 bases short, with 4 bases between. Germline V gene sequence: CDR1 LGHDT, CDR2 YNNKEL (reference sequence). This CDR3 region has 12 residues. One entry per CDR3 protein results from TCRdb running MiXCR on the 5' RACE reads. This sample has about 320,000 distinct CDR3 sequences, with 9.5% to 13% found just once. The source is a female donor with ankylosing spondylitis or in good health (not recorded which). The material sequenced was blood, either unsorted or a sorted T cell fraction (not recorded which). This sequence joins TRBV3-1 and TRBJ2-2; D call uncertain. The CDR3 DNA is TGTGCCAGCAGCCAAGTAATCGGGGAGCTGTTTTTT. It translates to CASSQVIGELFF.